A selection of T cell receptor beta chains follows, all from one sample in a study of regulatory T cells in long-lasting Graves disease. MiXCR was run by TCRdb on the multiplex PCR reads, yielding one entry per CDR3 protein. The sample contains some 330,000 distinct CDR3 sequences, approximately 25% of which appear only once. The material sequenced was peripheral blood mononuclear cells (PBMCs), taken when the disease was refractory, from a patient treated with antithyroid drugs. The receptors stem from a middle-aged woman with Graves disease. Both conserved end residues are part of each CDR3. A D gene is named only where the DNA matches it firmly. Where a row states a size, it is once, few, many or the class of an expanded clone; other rows omit it.

>TRBJ1-4|-|many|TRBV20-1
TGCAGTGCTAGAGCCTGGAGCAGCCCAGGGGAAAAACTGTTTTTT
CSARAWSSPGEKLFF
>TRBJ1-1|-|-|TRBV7-9
TGTGCCAGCAGCCCCCTTCTGGGGCAGGCGTACTTTATGAACACTGAAGCTTTCTTT
CASSPLLGQAYFMNTEAFF
>TRBJ2-1|TRBD2|-|TRBV10-3
TGTGCCATCAGTGATAGACTAGCGGGAGAACGCTCCTACAATGAGCAGTTCTTC
CAISDRLAGERSYNEQFF
>TRBJ2-7|-|many|TRBV29-1
TGCAGCGTTGAGCTCGACGGATACGAGCAGTACTTC
CSVELDGYEQYF
>TRBJ2-1|-|-|TRBV12-3/TRBV12-4
TGTGCCAGCAGTCAGCGTTATGAGCAGTTCTTC
CASSQRYEQFF
>TRBJ1-2|-|-|TRBV18
TGTGCCAGCTCGGAAGGACAAGACTATGGCTACACCTTC
CASSEGQDYGYTF
>TRBJ2-7|-|-|TRBV7-9
TGTGCCAGCAGCTTACGTGGTGGGAGTGGGATCTACGAGCAGTACTTC
CASSLRGGSGIYEQYF
>TRBJ2-7|-|few|TRBV3-1
TGTGCCAGCAGCCAAGTCAGTGGGACCTACGAGCAGTACTTC
CASSQVSGTYEQYF
>TRBJ2-7|TRBD2|few|TRBV5-1
TGCGCCAGCAGCCGGACTAGCGGGAGTTCCGAGCAGTACTTC
CASSRTSGSSEQYF
>TRBJ2-7|TRBD2|many|TRBV11-2
TGTGCCAGCAGCTTAAGTGGACTAGCGATCATCTCAGACTCCTACGAGCAGTACTTC
CASSLSGLAIISDSYEQYF
>TRBJ2-2|-|few|TRBV6-5
TGTGCCAGCAGTTACTATTCCGGGACCGGGGAGCTGTTTTTT
CASSYYSGTGELFF
>TRBJ2-7|TRBD2|few|TRBV20-1
TGCAGTGCTAGACCGGGACTAGCGGCAATTCCCGCCGGCGAGCAGTACTTC
CSARPGLAAIPAGEQYF
>TRBJ2-7|-|many|TRBV10-3
TGTGCCATCGGAGGAGGGCCGGGGTACGAGCAGTACTTC
CAIGGGPGYEQYF
>TRBJ2-7|-|-|TRBV6-4
TGTGCCAGCAGAACCGATCATTACCCCTACGAGCAGTACTTC
CASRTDHYPYEQYF
>TRBJ2-7|-|-|TRBV29-1
TGCAGCGCCGGTTCTAGTTTCAACGAGCAGTACTTC
CSAGSSFNEQYF
>TRBJ2-7|-|many|TRBV20-1
TGCAGTGCTAGCGGGAGAACCTACGAGCAGTACTTC
CSASGRTYEQYF
>TRBJ2-5|-|-|TRBV5-1
TGCGCCAGCAGCTTGGAGTCAGAGGTCTACCAAGAGACCCAGTACTTC
CASSLESEVYQETQYF
>TRBJ2-7|TRBD2|many|TRBV12-3/TRBV12-4
TGTGCCAGCGGGGGGGGACTAGCGGGTTTGTACTTC
CASGGGLAGLYF
>TRBJ1-1|-|many|TRBV28
TGTGCCAGCAGTTTGTCGACACAGGTTGAAGCTTTCTTT
CASSLSTQVEAFF
>TRBJ1-1|-|few|TRBV7-3
TGTGCCAGCAGCTTAATGGCAGGGAGCACTGAAGCTTTCTTT
CASSLMAGSTEAFF
>TRBJ1-4|TRBD1|few|TRBV10-3
TGTGCCATCAGCGCGGGACAGCGAAATGAAAAACTGTTTTTT
CAISAGQRNEKLFF
>TRBJ2-7|-|-|TRBV6-5
TGTGCCAGCAGTTTCCCGACTAGGATCGCAATAAACTACGAGCAGTACTTC
CASSFPTRIAINYEQYF
>TRBJ1-5|-|many|TRBV20-1
TGCAGTGTTCGCCAAGTAAATCAGCCCCAGCATTTT
CSVRQVNQPQHF
>TRBJ1-2|-|few|TRBV18
TGTGCCAGCTCGGAAGGACGAGACTATGGCTACACCTTC
CASSEGRDYGYTF
>TRBJ1-1|-|many|TRBV10-3
TGTGCCATCAGTGAGTGGACAGAAGCTTTCTTT
CAISEWTEAFF
>TRBJ2-7|TRBD2|many|TRBV28
TGTGCCAGCAGTTTAGGGGGGGGAGGGGCGTCCTACGAGCAGTACTTC
CASSLGGGGASYEQYF